The clone carrying this TCR beta chain was counted between two and nine times. The antigen remains undetermined. Isolation of CD4+ naive, central memory, regulatory and stem cell-like memory cells was achieved by sorting via CD45RO/CCR7/CD25/CD127/CD95/CD27. This record comes from a study of beta chain features in type 1 diabetes. Study-wide points: Healthy donors had naive, central memory and Treg TCRB repertoires that appeared less similar than those seen among patients. Reduced insertions and increased deletions marked VDJ junctions in type 1 diabetes patients.

This CDR3 has 13 amino acids. The germline gives CDR1 ENHRY, CDR2 SYGVKD. J gave up 4 bases and V 7 bases, and 5 bases lay outside the gene matches. Expressed TCRB transcripts were sequenced because the entire RNA isolate underwent reverse transcription. Clones were sequenced by immunoSEQ multiplex PCR, and TCRdb holds only the in-frame ones, with some missing. This table has more than 300,000 clones, about 15% appearing once. The sample consisted of naive CD4+ T cells from blood. The clonotype originates from a woman aged 18-29 years in good health. This chain uses TRBV10-3 with TRBJ2-7, with 9 nucleotides matching TRBD1. The CDR3 DNA reads TGTGCCATCAACCCGGGACAGGGATACGAGCAGTACTTC. Translating it yields CAINPGQGYEQYF.